These 11 T cell receptor beta chains were all obtained from the same sample, sequenced in a study of post-analysis software for immune sequencing data. Study outcomes and limitations: Five TRBV segments, TRBV5-6, TRBV5-1 and TRBV20-1 among them, were found more frequent in patients than controls.

Built from TCR beta cDNA, the libraries had unique molecular identifiers in them. TCRdb passed the PCR reads through MiXCR, listing each CDR3 protein once. The data contain 750,000 to 950,000 distinct CDR3 sequences, roughly half of them seen just once; the ten biggest clones take up roughly 4.4%. No antigens are known for them. Sequenced material: blood. These receptors were taken from a girl aged 5-17 years with multiple sclerosis.

The chain combines TRBV27 with TRBJ1-2, with D possibly matching TRBD1 (5 bases). Trimming stripped 6 bases from V and 8 bases from J, with 16 bases between. The CDR3 consists of 13 residues. The germline V gene has CDR1 MNHEY and CDR2 SMNVEV (reference sequence). CDR3 residues: CASRLGAGGGYTF. The CDR3 DNA is TGTGCCAGCAGACTCGGGGCAGGAGGGGGCTACACCTTC.

The chain couples TRBV7-8 to TRBJ1-2; the D is unclear. The CDR3 is made up of 13 amino acids. Germline V CDR1 and CDR2: SGHVS, FQNEAQ. V was trimmed by 1 base and J by 0 bases, leaving 3 bases between them. This CDR3 is CASSLVSNYGYTF. CDR3 in DNA: TGTGCCAGCAGCTTAGTATCTAACTATGGCTACACCTTC.

Only a few counts were recorded for this clonotype. The V and J genes are TRBV29-1 and TRBJ2-3; the match to TRBD2 covers 7 bases. CDR1 and CDR2 (germline): SQVTM, ANQGSEA. V shed 3 bases and J 0 bases; nucleotides not matched to a gene: 6. The CDR3 loop spans 15 amino acids. CDR3: CSVEPTSTSTDTQYF. CDR3 bases: TGCAGCGTTGAGCCGACTAGCACAAGCACAGATACGCAGTATTTT.

This clonotype has a single count. The rearrangement links TRBV5-1 to TRBJ1-2, with TRBD1 as a possible D gene (5 bases). Trimming left V 1 base short and J 6 bases short, with 13 bases between. CDR1 SGHRS and CDR2 YFSETQ come from the germline V gene. The CDR3 contains 14 residues. The DNA for the CDR3 is TGCGCCAGCAGCTTGACCAGGGCAGTCCATGGCTACACCTTC. This translates into CASSLTRAVHGYTF.

The sample holds a few counts of this clonotype. Here the CDR3 reads CASSWRDSLQGDYGYTF. The CDR3 DNA reads TGTGCCAGCAGCTGGAGGGACAGCCTTCAAGGAGACTATGGCTACACCTTC. The rearrangement uses TRBV7-2 and TRBJ1-2; 7 bases are a match to TRBD1. There are 17 residues in the CDR3. The trim removed 4 bases at V and 3 bases at J, leaving 14 bases unmatched. Germline V gene data show CDR1 as SGHTA and CDR2 as FQGNSA. Complete variable domain (other parts from reference TRBV7-2 and TRBJ1-2): GAGVSQSPSNKVTEKGKDVELRCDPISGHTALYWYRQSLGQGLEFLIYFQGNSAPDKSGLPSDRFSAERTGGSVSTLTIQRTQQEDSAVYLCASSWRDSLQGDYGYTFGSGTRLTVV.

This clonotype has a single count. The chain carries TRBV10-3 and TRBJ2-5; D gene uncertain. The germline gives CDR1 ENHRY, CDR2 SYGVKD. V was trimmed by 8 bases and J by 2 bases, leaving 12 bases between them. CDR3 length equals 13 residues. This CDR3 reads CAIGLALQETQYF. The CDR3 DNA reads TGTGCCATCGGGTTGGCACTTCAAGAGACCCAGTACTTC.

The gene calls are TRBV4-2 and TRBJ2-5, with 14 nucleotides matching TRBD2. This CDR3 has 17 amino acids. Germline V gene lookup returns CDR1 LGHNA and CDR2 YNFKEQ. The junction had 11 bases not matched to a gene; V was cut back by 0 bases and J by 11 bases. The CDR3 DNA reads TGTGCCAGCAGCCAAGAGACTAGCGGGGGGGCGTACAATGAGCAGTACTTC. Its translation: CASSQETSGGAYNEQYF.

This clonotype was found a few times. This chain uses TRBV27 with TRBJ2-1, with D possibly matching TRBD2 (6 bases). Gene TRBJ2-7 matches the end of the DNA better, so the J call may be wrong. The CDR3 loop spans 16 amino acids. Germline V gives CDR1 MNHEY, CDR2 SMNVEV (reference sequence). The CDR3 reads CASSFLGGETYNEQYF. DNA for the CDR3: TGTGCCAGCAGTTTTTTAGGAGGGGAAACCTACAATGAGCAGTACTTC.

The J gene is TRBJ1-1, the V gene TRBV20-1; D remains unclear. Germline V CDR1 and CDR2: DFQATT, SNEGSKA (reference sequence). The CDR3 spans 14 residues. Trimming removed 2 bases from V and 3 bases from J, with 13 bases in between. This CDR3 is CSARLYFKDTEAFF. The CDR3 DNA sequence: TGCAGTGCTAGACTCTACTTTAAGGACACTGAAGCTTTCTTT.

The genes are TRBV12-3 or TRBV12-4 and TRBJ2-3; TRBD2 matches at 7 bases. J gave up 4 bases and V 1 base, and 5 bases lay outside the gene matches. The CDR3 covers 15 residues. CDR3 in amino acids: CASSLGRGSADTQYF. The CDR3 region has the DNA TGTGCCAGCAGTTTAGGGCGGGGGAGCGCAGATACGCAGTATTTT.

The chain joins TRBV12-3 or TRBV12-4 to TRBJ2-7; 9 nucleotides line up with TRBD1. The length of the CDR3 is 16 residues. V lost 5 bases to trimming and J lost 5 bases; unmatched junction nucleotides: 13. The DNA for the CDR3 is TGTGCCAGCAGTCTTTCGGGACAGGGAAGGATCCACGAGCAGTACTTC. Encoded protein: CASSLSGQGRIHEQYF.